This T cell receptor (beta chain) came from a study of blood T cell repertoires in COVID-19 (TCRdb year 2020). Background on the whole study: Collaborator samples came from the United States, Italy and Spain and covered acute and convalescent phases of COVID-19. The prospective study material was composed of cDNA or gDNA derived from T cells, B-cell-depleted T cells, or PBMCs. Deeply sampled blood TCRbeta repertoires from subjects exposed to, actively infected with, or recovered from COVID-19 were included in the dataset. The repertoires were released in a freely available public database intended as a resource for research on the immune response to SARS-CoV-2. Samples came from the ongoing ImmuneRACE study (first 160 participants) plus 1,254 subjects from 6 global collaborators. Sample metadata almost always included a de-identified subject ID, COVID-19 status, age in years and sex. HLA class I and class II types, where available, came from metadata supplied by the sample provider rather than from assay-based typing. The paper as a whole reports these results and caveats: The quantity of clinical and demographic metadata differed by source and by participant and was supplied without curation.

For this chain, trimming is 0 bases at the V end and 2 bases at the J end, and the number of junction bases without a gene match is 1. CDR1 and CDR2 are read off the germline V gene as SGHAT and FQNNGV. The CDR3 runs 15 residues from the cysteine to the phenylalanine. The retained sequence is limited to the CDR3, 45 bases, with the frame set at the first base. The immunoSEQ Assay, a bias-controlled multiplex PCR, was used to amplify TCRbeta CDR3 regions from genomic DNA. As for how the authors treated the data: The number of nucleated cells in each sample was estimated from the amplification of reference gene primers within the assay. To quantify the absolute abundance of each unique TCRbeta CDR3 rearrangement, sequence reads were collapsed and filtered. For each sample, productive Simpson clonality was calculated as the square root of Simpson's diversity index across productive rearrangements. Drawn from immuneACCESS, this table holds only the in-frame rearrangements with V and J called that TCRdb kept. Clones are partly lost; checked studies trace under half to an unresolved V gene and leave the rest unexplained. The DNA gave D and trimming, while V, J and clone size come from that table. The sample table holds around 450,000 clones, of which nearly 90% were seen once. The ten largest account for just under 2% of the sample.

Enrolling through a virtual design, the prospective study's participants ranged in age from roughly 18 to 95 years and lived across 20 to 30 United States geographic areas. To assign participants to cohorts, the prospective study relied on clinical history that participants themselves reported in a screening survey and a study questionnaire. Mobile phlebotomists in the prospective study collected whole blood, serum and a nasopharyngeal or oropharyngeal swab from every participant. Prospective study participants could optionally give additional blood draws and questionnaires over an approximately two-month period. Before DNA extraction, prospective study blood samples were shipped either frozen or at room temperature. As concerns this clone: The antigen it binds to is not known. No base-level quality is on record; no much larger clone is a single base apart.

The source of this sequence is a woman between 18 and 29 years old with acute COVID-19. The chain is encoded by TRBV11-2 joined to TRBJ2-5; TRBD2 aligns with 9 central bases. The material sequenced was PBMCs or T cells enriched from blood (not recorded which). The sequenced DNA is TGTGCCAGCAGCTTAGAGCGGGGGGGTCAAGAGACCCAGTACTTC. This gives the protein CASSLERGGQETQYF. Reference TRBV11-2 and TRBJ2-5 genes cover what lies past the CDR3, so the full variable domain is EAGVAQSPRYKIIEKRQSVAFWCNPISGHATLYWYQQILGQGPKLLIQFQNNGVVDDSQLPKDRFSAERLKGVDSTLKIQPAKLEDSAVYLCASSLERGGQETQYFGPGTRLLVL.